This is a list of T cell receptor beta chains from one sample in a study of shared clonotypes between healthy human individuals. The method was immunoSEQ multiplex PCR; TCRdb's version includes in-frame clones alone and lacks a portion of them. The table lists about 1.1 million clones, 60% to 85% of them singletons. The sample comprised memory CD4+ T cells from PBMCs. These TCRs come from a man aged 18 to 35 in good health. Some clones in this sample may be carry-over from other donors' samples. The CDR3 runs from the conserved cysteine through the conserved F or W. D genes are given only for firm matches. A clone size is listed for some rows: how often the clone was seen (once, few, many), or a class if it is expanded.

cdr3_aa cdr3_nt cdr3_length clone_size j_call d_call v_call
CASSPRDRVDTQYF TGTGCCAGCAGCCCGAGGGACAGGGTGGATACGCAGTATTTT 14 once TRBJ2-3 TRBD1 TRBV5-6
CASSPGTYSYNEQFF TGCGCCAGCAGCCCCGGGACCTACTCCTACAATGAGCAGTTCTTC 15 - TRBJ2-1 - TRBV5-1
CASSIPGGGGEKGEQYF TGTGCCAGTAGTATACCCGGAGGAGGGGGCGAGAAAGGCGAGCAGTACTTC 17 - TRBJ2-7 - TRBV19
CASSLTGPNTEAFF TGTGCCAGCAGCTTAACAGGACCGAACACTGAAGCTTTCTTT 14 - TRBJ1-1 - TRBV7-3
CASMRENSYGYTF TGTGCCAGCATGCGGGAAAATAGCTATGGCTACACCTTC 13 - TRBJ1-2 - TRBV6-5
CASHPHGGTGNSYEQYF TGTGCCAGCCACCCTCACGGCGGGACGGGGAACTCCTACGAGCAGTACTTC 17 - TRBJ2-7 - TRBV27
CASGQAHTDTQYF TGTGCTAGTGGCCAAGCCCACACAGATACGCAGTATTTT 13 - TRBJ2-3 - TRBV12-5
CASRATGAGQPQHF TGTGCCAGCAGGGCGACAGGGGCAGGACAGCCCCAGCATTTT 14 - TRBJ1-5 TRBD1 TRBV28
CASSLRTGGEKLFF TGTGCCAGCAGTCTTCGGACAGGTGGAGAAAAACTGTTTTTT 14 - TRBJ1-4 TRBD1 TRBV28
CASSLARETRWETQYF TGTGCCAGCAGCTTAGCGCGAGAGACGCGGTGGGAGACCCAGTACTTC 16 - TRBJ2-5 - TRBV5-4
CASNRGDTEAFF TGTGCCAGCAACAGGGGAGACACTGAAGCTTTCTTT 12 - TRBJ1-1 TRBD1 TRBV6-1
CTTGQGSNEQFF TGCACCACCGGACAGGGGTCAAATGAGCAGTTCTTC 12 - TRBJ2-1 TRBD1 TRBV29-1
CASSLLVAGVETQYF TGTGCCAGCAGCTTACTTGTCGCTGGGGTGGAGACCCAGTACTTC 15 - TRBJ2-5 - TRBV7-2
CASRGRTSYNEQFF TGTGCCAGCAGGGGACGGACTAGTTACAATGAGCAGTTCTTC 14 - TRBJ2-1 TRBD2 TRBV11-1
CATSRAPRGTQYF TGTGCCACCAGCAGAGCTCCTCGAGGGACCCAGTACTTC 13 - TRBJ2-5 - TRBV15
CASSPGDRLSTEAFF TGTGCCAGCTCACCTGGTGACAGGTTGAGCACTGAAGCTTTCTTT 15 - TRBJ1-1 - TRBV18
CASSSLLDTGELFF TGTGCCAGCAGCTCTCTCCTGGACACCGGGGAGCTGTTTTTT 14 - TRBJ2-2 - TRBV11-2
CASTPRGYTGELFF TGTGCCAGCACCCCGCGTGGTTACACCGGGGAGCTGTTTTTT 14 - TRBJ2-2 - TRBV7-9
CASSQGLGLRGREQFF TGTGCCAGCAGCCAAGGATTGGGGTTGCGGGGCAGGGAGCAGTTCTTC 16 once TRBJ2-1 - TRBV14
CSVREGGVETQYF TGCAGCGTCCGAGAGGGAGGGGTAGAGACCCAGTACTTC 13 - TRBJ2-5 TRBD2 TRBV29-1
CASSSLGSGNTIYF TGTGCCAGCAGCTCCTTGGGTTCCGGAAACACCATATATTTT 14 - TRBJ1-3 - TRBV28
CASSFSGTKGTGELFF TGTGCCAGCAGCTTCTCGGGCACGAAGGGCACCGGGGAGCTGTTTTTT 16 once TRBJ2-2 - TRBV5-5
CASTVRGEAFF TGTGCCAGCACCGTCAGGGGCGAAGCTTTCTTT 11 - TRBJ1-1 - TRBV2
CASTQGGQSGNTIYF TGCGCCAGCACCCAGGGGGGCCAGTCTGGAAACACCATATATTTT 15 - TRBJ1-3 TRBD1 TRBV5-1
CAWTLLSGGYEQYF TGTGCCTGGACCCTCCTAAGTGGGGGGTACGAGCAGTACTTC 14 once TRBJ2-7 - TRBV30
CSVNWDRANNEQFF TGCAGCGTTAACTGGGACAGGGCTAACAATGAGCAGTTCTTC 14 - TRBJ2-1 TRBD1 TRBV29-1
CASSPTTGYTEAFF TGTGCCAGCAGCCCAACTACAGGGTACACTGAAGCTTTCTTT 14 - TRBJ1-1 - TRBV7-3
CASSISTGGFSYEQYF TGTGCCAGTAGTATTTCGACAGGGGGCTTCTCCTACGAGCAGTACTTC 16 - TRBJ2-7 TRBD1 TRBV19
CASSHGTDRDTEAFF TGTGCCAGCAGTCACGGAACAGACAGGGACACTGAAGCTTTCTTT 15 - TRBJ1-1 TRBD1 TRBV28
CASYSPRDKGNTIYF TGTGCCAGCTACTCTCCCCGGGACAAGGGAAACACCATATATTTT 15 - TRBJ1-3 - TRBV27
CASSLRFGEQYF TGTGCCAGCAGTCTCCGCTTCGGCGAGCAGTACTTC 12 few TRBJ2-7 - TRBV2
CASIMGSRLNTEAFF TGTGCCAGCATCATGGGGAGCCGTTTGAACACTGAAGCTTTCTTT 15 - TRBJ1-1 - TRBV7-2
CASSRTGGNQPQHF TGTGCCAGCAGTCGGACAGGGGGTAATCAGCCCCAGCATTTT 14 - TRBJ1-5 TRBD1 TRBV2
CASSLAPTGRSYEQYF TGTGCCAGCAGCTTAGCCCCGACAGGGAGAAGCTACGAGCAGTACTTC 16 - TRBJ2-7 TRBD1 TRBV7-2
CATSRAGVRTGGRGDTQYF TGTGCCACCAGCAGAGCGGGTGTTAGGACAGGGGGTCGAGGAGATACGCAGTATTTT 19 - TRBJ2-3 TRBD1 TRBV15
CASSARGTASSGANVLTF TGTGCCAGCAGCGCCCGAGGCACGGCTTCCTCTGGGGCCAACGTCCTGACTTTC 18 - TRBJ2-6 - TRBV5-6
CAIRPTGDSGKLFF TGTGCCATCAGGCCCACAGGGGATTCTGGAAAACTGTTTTTT 14 - TRBJ1-4 TRBD1 TRBV10-3
CASSPMGTSGGAYEQYF TGTGCCAGCTCACCAATGGGGACTAGCGGAGGGGCATACGAGCAGTACTTC 17 once TRBJ2-7 TRBD2 TRBV18
CASNPVLAGETQYF TGTGCCAGCAACCCCGTACTAGCGGGAGAGACCCAGTACTTC 14 - TRBJ2-5 TRBD2 TRBV6-1
CASSYGAGYTEAFF TGCGCCAGCAGCTATGGGGCGGGGTACACTGAAGCTTTCTTT 14 - TRBJ1-1 - TRBV5-1
CASSLARASGVVAFF TGTGCCAGCAGCTTGGCGCGGGCCTCCGGGGTTGTGGCTTTCTTT 15 - TRBJ1-1 - TRBV5-4
CASRGQTMNTEAFF TGTGCCAGCAGGGGACAGACAATGAACACTGAAGCTTTCTTT 14 few TRBJ1-1 TRBD1 TRBV2
CASSTEETQYF TGTGCCAGCAGTACAGAAGAGACCCAGTACTTC 11 few TRBJ2-5 - TRBV28